This T cell receptor (beta chain) was documented in a study of T cell changes during pregnancy in multiple sclerosis. Method: immunoSEQ multiplex PCR; TCRdb's copy keeps in-frame clones and lacks some. The sample yields about 32,000 clones, more than 70% seen once. The CDR3 contains 11 residues. Germline CDR1 reads SQVTM; CDR2 reads ANQGSEA. Trimming cost V 6 bases and J 8 bases; bases outside gene matches: 2. The receptor was derived from a female donor with multiple sclerosis, enrolled in a pregnancy study. This chain links TRBV29-1 with TRBJ2-1; TRBD2 matches at 9 bases. Material: CD8+ T cells from peripheral blood mononuclear cells, obtained in the first trimester of pregnancy. CDR3 nucleotide sequence: TGCAGCGTCAGACTAGCGGATGAGCAGTTCTTC. Protein: CSVRLADEQFF.